This T cell receptor beta chain was profiled in a study of blood T cell repertoires in COVID-19. At the level of the study: COVID-19 samples from acute and convalescent phases originated in the United States, Italy and Spain. Sources were T cells, B-cell-depleted T cells, or PBMCs; the material itself was cDNA or gDNA.

Cohorts were assigned according to the clinical history that participants reported. Under the authors' procedure: Reference gene primer amplification gave estimated nucleated cell counts. Sequencing used immunoSEQ multiplex PCR; TCRdb keeps in-frame clones, though not all of them. The V and J calls and clone size come from that table; D and trimming were worked out from the DNA. The sample has roughly 330,000 clones, over 80% seen once. The specimen was PBMCs or T cells enriched from blood (not recorded which). The clonotype originates from a man aged 25 to 40 who had recovered from COVID-19.

The CDR3 nucleotides read TGTGCCAGCAGTGGGGACAGAGCTAGCAATCAGCCCCAGCATTTT. Translated, it gives CASSGDRASNQPQHF. The gene calls are TRBV2 and TRBJ1-5; TRBD1 matches 7 bases. This CDR3 is built from 15 residues. Trimming at V came to 4 bases and at J to 0 bases, leaving 3 bases not matched to a gene. Germline CDR1 and CDR2: SNHLY and FYNNEI.